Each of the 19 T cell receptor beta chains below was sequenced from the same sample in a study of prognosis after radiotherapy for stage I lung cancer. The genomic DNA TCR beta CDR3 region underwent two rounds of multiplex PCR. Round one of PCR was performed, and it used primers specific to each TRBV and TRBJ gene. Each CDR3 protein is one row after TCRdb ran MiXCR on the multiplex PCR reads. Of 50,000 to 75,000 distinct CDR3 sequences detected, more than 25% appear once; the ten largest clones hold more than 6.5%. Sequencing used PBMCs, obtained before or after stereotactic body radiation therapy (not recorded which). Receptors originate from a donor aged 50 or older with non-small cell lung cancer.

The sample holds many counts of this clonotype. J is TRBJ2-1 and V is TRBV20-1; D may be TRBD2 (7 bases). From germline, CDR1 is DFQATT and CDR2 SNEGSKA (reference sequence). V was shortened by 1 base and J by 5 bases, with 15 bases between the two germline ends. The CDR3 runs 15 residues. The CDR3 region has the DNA TGCAGTGCTAGAGCCGCGGGGGCTCTAAACAATGAGCAGTTCTTC. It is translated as CSARAAGALNNEQFF.

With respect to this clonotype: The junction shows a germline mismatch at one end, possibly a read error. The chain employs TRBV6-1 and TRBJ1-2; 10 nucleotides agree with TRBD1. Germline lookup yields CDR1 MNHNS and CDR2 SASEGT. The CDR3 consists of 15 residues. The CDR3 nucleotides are TGTGTCAGCATTGAAAGGGGGGACAGGGGAGATGGCTACACCTTC. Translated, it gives CVSIERGDRGDGYTF.

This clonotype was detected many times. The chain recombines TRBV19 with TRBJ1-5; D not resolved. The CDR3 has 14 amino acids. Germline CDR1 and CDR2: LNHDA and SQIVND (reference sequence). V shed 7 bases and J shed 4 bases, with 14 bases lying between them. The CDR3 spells CASTKDGRNQPQHF. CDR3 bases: TGTGCCAGTACCAAAGACGGGAGGAATCAGCCCCAGCATTTT.

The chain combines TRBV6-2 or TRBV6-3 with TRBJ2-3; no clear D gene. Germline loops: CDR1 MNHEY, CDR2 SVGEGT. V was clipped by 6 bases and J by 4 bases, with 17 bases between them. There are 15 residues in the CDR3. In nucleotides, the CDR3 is TGTGCCAGCAGATGGATGGCGGTGGGCTCAGATACGCAGTATTTT. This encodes CASRWMAVGSDTQYF.

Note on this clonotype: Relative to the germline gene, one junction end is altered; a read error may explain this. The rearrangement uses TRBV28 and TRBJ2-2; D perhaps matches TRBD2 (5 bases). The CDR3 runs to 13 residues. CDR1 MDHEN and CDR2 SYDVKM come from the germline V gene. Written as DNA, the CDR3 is TGTGCCAGCAGAGCACCTAACACCGGGGTGCTGTTTTTT. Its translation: CASRAPNTGVLFF.

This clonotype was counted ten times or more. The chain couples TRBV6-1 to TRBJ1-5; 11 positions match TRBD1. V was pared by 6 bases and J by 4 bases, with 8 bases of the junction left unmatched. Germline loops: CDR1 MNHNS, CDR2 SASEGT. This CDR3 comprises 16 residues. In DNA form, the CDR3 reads TGTGCCAGCAGCTCCAGGGACAGGGGGGTTAATCAGCCCCAGCATTTT. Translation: CASSSRDRGVNQPQHF.

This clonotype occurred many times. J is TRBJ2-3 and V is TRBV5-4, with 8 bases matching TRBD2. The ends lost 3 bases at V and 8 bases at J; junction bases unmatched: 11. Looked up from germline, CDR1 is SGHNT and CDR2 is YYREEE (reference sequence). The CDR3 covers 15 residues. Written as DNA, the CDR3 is TGTGCCAGCAGCTCGATGACTAGCGATTTGGGTACGCAGTATTTT. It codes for CASSSMTSDLGTQYF. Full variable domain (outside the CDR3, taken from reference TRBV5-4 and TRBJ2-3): ETGVTQSPTHLIKTRGQQVTLRCSSQSGHNTVSWYQQALGQGPQFIFQYYREEENGRGNFPPRFSGLQFPNYSSELNVNALELDDSALYLCASSSMTSDLGTQYFGPGTRLTVL.

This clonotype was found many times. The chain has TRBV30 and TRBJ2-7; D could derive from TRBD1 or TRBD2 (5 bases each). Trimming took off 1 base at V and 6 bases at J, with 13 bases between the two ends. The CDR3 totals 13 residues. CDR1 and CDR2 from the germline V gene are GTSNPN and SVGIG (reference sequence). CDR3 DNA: TGTGCCTGGAGTGGGGGGTGGGGTCGCGAGCAGTACTTC. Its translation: CAWSGGWGREQYF.

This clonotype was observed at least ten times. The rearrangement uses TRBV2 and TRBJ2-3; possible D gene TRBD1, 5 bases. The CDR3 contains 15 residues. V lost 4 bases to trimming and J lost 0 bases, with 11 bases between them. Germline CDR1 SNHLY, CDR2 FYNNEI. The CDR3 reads CASSVRGPSTDTQYF. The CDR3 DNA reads TGTGCCAGCAGTGTTAGGGGCCCTAGCACAGATACGCAGTATTTT.

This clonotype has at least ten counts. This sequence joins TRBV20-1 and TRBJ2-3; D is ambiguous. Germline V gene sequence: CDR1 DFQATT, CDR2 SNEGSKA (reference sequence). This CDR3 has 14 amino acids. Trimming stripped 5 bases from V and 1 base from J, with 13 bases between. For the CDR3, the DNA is TGCAGTGCTCTCGACGGTGCTGGCACAGATACGCAGTATTTT. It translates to CSALDGAGTDTQYF.

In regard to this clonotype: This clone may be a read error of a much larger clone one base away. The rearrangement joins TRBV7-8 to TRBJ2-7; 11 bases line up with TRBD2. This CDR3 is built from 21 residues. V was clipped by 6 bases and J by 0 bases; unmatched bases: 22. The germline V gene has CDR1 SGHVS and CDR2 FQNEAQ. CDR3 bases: TGTGCCAGCAGACCACTAGCGGGGGCAACACGCTCTAACCCCAACTCCTACGAGCAGTACTTC. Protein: CASRPLAGATRSNPNSYEQYF.

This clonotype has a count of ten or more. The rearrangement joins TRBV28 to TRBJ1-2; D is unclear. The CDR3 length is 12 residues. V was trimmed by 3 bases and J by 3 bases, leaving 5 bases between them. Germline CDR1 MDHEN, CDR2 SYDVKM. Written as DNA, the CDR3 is TGTGCCAGCAGTTTCGGACACTATGGCTACACCTTC. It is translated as CASSFGHYGYTF.

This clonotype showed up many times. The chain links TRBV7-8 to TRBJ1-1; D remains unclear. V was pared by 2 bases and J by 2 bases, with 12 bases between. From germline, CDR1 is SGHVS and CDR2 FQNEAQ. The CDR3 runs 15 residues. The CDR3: CASSLSRGFNTEAFF. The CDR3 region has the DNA TGTGCCAGCAGCTTAAGTAGAGGGTTTAACACTGAAGCTTTCTTT.

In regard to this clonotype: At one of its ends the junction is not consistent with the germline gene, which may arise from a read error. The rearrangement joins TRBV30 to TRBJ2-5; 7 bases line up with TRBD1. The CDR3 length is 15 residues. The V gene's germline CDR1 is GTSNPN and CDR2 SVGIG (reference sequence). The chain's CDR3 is CAWSFPGQRRETQYF. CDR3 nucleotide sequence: TGTGCTTGGAGTTTCCCGGGACAGCGACGAGAGACCCAGTACTTC.

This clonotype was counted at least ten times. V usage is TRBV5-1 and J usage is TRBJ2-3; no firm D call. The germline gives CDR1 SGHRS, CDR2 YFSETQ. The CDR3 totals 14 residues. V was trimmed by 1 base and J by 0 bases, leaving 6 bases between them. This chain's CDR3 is CASSLNPSTDTQYF. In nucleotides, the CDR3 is TGCGCCAGCAGCTTGAACCCAAGCACAGATACGCAGTATTTT.

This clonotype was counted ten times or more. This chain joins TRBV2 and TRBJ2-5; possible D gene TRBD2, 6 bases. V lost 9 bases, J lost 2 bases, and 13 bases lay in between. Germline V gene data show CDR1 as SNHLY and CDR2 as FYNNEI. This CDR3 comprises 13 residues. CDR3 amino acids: CASRLGGQETQYF. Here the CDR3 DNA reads TGTGCCAGTCGTCTGGGGGGTCAAGAGACCCAGTACTTC.

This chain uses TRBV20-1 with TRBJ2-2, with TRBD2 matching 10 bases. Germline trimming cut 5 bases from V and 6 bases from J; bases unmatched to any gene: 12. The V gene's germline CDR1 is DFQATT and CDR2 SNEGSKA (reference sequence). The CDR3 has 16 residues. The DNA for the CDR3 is TGCAGTGCTCTCATTTCTAGCGGGGGAAGGTCCGGGGAGCTGTTTTTT. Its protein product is CSALISSGGRSGELFF.

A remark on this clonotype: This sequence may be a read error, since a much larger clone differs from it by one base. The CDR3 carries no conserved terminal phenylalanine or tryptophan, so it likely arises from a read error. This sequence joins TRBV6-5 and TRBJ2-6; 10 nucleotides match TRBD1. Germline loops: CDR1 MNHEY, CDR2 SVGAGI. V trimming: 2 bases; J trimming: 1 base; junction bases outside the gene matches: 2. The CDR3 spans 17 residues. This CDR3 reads CASSYEGQGSGANVLTL. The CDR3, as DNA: TGTGCCAGCAGTTACGAGGGACAGGGGTCTGGGGCCAACGTCCTGACTTTA.

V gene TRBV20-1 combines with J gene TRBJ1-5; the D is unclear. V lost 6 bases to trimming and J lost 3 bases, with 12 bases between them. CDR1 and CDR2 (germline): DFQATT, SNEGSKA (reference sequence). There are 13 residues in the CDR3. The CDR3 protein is CSASDMPNQPQHF. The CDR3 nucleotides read TGCAGTGCCAGTGACATGCCCAATCAGCCCCAGCATTTT.